The 19 T cell receptor beta chains presented below share a single source sample, sequenced in a study of T cell repertoires in cytomegalovirus infection. TCRdb used MiXCR to reprocess the reads, holding one entry per CDR3 protein. The sample contains a few hundred thousand distinct CDR3 sequences, 26% of which appear only once. Sequencing used PBMCs. These receptor sequences come from a human donor in good health (CMV status not recorded). Some clones in this sample may be carry-over from other donors' samples.

CDR3 coding DNA: TGTGCCAGCAGTCCGGACAGGAGATATGGCTACACCTTC. This encodes CASSPDRRYGYTF. The chain links TRBV12-3 or TRBV12-4 to TRBJ1-2; TRBD1 aligns across 7 bases. The length of the CDR3 is 13 residues. Trimming cost V 5 bases and J 5 bases; bases outside gene matches: 5.

This clonotype was detected ten times or more. The chain combines TRBV7-2 with TRBJ2-7; D might be TRBD1 (6 bases). Per the germline V gene, CDR1 is SGHTA and CDR2 is FQGNSA. The CDR3 covers 15 residues. V lost 0 bases, J lost 3 bases, and 12 bases lay in between. The CDR3 sequence is CASSLAVGQGYEQYF. CDR3 DNA sequence: TGTGCCAGCAGCTTAGCGGTGGGACAAGGCTACGAGCAGTACTTC.

The chain has TRBV2 and TRBJ2-1; D perhaps matches TRBD1 (5 bases). Germline V CDR1 and CDR2: SNHLY, FYNNEI. Between the trimmed V and J ends, which lost 2 bases and 4 bases, there was a span of 9 bases. The CDR3 has 14 residues. CDR3 DNA sequence: TGTGCCAGCAGTGAACAGGGAATTTACAATGAGCAGTTCTTC. Translation: CASSEQGIYNEQFF.

V usage is TRBV6-6 and J usage is TRBJ1-5; D possibly corresponds to TRBD1 (6 bases). Germline-derived CDR1 and CDR2 are MNHNY and SVGAGI (reference sequence). Trimming pared 5 bases from V and 0 bases from J, leaving 11 bases between. The CDR3 spans 15 residues. The CDR3 DNA sequence: TGTGCCAGCAGTGGAGGGGGTTTTAGCAATCAGCCCCAGCATTTT. It codes for CASSGGGFSNQPQHF.

The chain uses TRBV11-3 and TRBJ2-5; 9 bases map to TRBD2. Germline CDR1 reads SGHNT; CDR2 reads YENEEA. CDR3 length: 16 amino acids. The V and J ends lost 1 base and 2 bases, in that order; junction bases with no gene match: 5. CDR3 sequence: CASSLGNSGRQETQYF. The CDR3 DNA is TGTGCCAGCAGCTTAGGCAATAGCGGGAGACAAGAGACCCAGTACTTC.

This clonotype turned up a few times. The CDR3 DNA reads as TGCAGCGCTGTACGGGGGGACAAAAACATTCAGTACTTC. Its translation is CSAVRGDKNIQYF. The rearrangement joins TRBV29-1 to TRBJ2-4; 7 bases line up with TRBD2. Germline V gene lookup returns CDR1 SQVTM and CDR2 ANQGSEA. V lost 7 bases and J lost 3; bases outside the gene matches: 6. This CDR3 has 13 amino acids.

V gene TRBV27 combines with J gene TRBJ2-1; 7 bases are shared with TRBD2. J lost 8 bases, V lost 2 bases, and 15 bases had no gene match. CDR1 MNHEY and CDR2 SMNVEV come from the germline V gene (reference sequence). This CDR3 comprises 17 residues. The DNA for the CDR3 is TGTGCCAGCAGTTTAGGGGTGGGGGGGGTGACGGTCGATGAGCAGTTCTTC. It yields the protein CASSLGVGGVTVDEQFF.

This clonotype was found once. V and J are TRBV27 and TRBJ2-7; 7 bases are shared with TRBD2. V shed 6 bases, J shed 9 bases, and the junction held 14 bases outside the gene matches. The germline gives CDR1 MNHEY, CDR2 SMNVEV (reference sequence). The CDR3 length is 14 residues. The CDR3 region has the DNA TGTGCCAGCAGCCGAGGCGAGGGCGGGAGAGGGCAGTACTTC. Its translation is CASSRGEGGRGQYF.

The rearrangement links TRBV14 to TRBJ2-2, with D hard to call. V was trimmed by 3 bases and J by 0 bases, leaving 5 bases between them. Germline CDR1 and CDR2: SGHDN and FVKESK. This CDR3 has 14 residues. CDR3 sequence: CASSQISNTGELFF. The CDR3 nucleotides read TGTGCCAGCAGCCAGATATCGAACACCGGGGAGCTGTTTTTT.

The J gene is TRBJ2-7, the V gene TRBV4-1; 9 bases fit TRBD2. Germline V gene sequence: CDR1 MGHRA, CDR2 YSYEKL. The J segment lost 2 bases and the V segment lost 0 bases, leaving 5 bases of the junction unmatched. The CDR3 length is 16 residues. In DNA, the CDR3 is TGCGCCAGCAGCCAAGAGAGCGGGAGGCCGGCCTACGAGCAGTACTTC. It codes for CASSQESGRPAYEQYF.

This clonotype was counted at least ten times. The junction departs from germline at one end; a sequencing error may be responsible. The chain uses TRBV7-2 and TRBJ2-1; D uncertain. This CDR3 comprises 13 residues. CDR1 is SGHTA, CDR2 FQGNSA, per germline. CDR3 loop: CASSPPGGASPLF. For the CDR3, the DNA is TGTGCCAGCAGCCCCCCCGGCGGCGCCTCCCCCCTCTTC.

V gene TRBV10-3 combines with J gene TRBJ2-7; D call uncertain. The CDR3 is made up of 16 amino acids. The V end was cut by 4 bases, the J end by 0 bases, with 16 bases between. The germline V gene encodes CDR1 ENHRY and CDR2 SYGVKD. The CDR3: CAISAPRDKSSYEQYF. CDR3 DNA sequence: TGTGCCATCAGTGCCCCTCGTGACAAGAGCTCCTACGAGCAGTACTTC.

This chain uses TRBV10-2 with TRBJ2-1; 10 bases align to TRBD2. CDR3 length: 16 amino acids. V lost 7 bases and J lost 4; bases outside the gene matches: 10. Germline V lookup: CDR1 WSHSY, CDR2 SAAADI. The CDR3 DNA reads TGCGCCAGCAAAGGACTAGCGGACGACCCTTACAATGAGCAGTTCTTC. It specifies CASKGLADDPYNEQFF.

This clonotype was counted only a few times. V usage is TRBV11-2 and J usage is TRBJ2-1, with TRBD2 as a possible D gene (6 bases). CDR3 length: 14 residues. Trimming removed 5 bases from V and 8 bases from J, with 16 bases in between. Germline lookup yields CDR1 SGHAT and CDR2 FQNNGV. The CDR3 loop reads CASSRTPTSYEQFF. CDR3 DNA sequence: TGTGCCAGCAGCAGAACCCCGACTAGTTATGAGCAGTTCTTC.

In its sample, this clonotype was seen a few times. The V and J genes are TRBV5-1 and TRBJ2-7, with TRBD1 matching over 7 bases. CDR1 SGHRS and CDR2 YFSETQ come from the germline V gene. The CDR3 extends over 15 amino acids. V shed 0 bases and J 6 bases; nucleotides not matched to a gene: 9. CDR3 amino acids: CASSLDPGGTFEQYV. The CDR3 DNA follows: TGCGCCAGCAGCTTGGATCCAGGGGGTACCTTCGAGCAGTACGTC.

The chain couples TRBV15 to TRBJ1-1; tentative D call: TRBD1 (6 bases). The CDR3 extends over 15 amino acids. Germline V gene sequence: CDR1 LNHNV, CDR2 YYDKDF (reference sequence). V was pared by 5 bases and J by 1 base, with 14 bases between. DNA of the CDR3: TGTGCCACCAGCCGATACGGACAGAGGAACACTGAAGCTTTCTTT. Translated: CATSRYGQRNTEAFF.

The chain couples TRBV19 to TRBJ2-1, with 8 nucleotides matching TRBD2. J was trimmed by 4 bases and V by 4 bases; bases with no gene match: 9. The germline CDR1 and CDR2 sequences are LNHDA and SQIVND (reference sequence). The CDR3 consists of 16 residues. CDR3 coding DNA: TGTGCCAGTAGTACGCTAGAGAGCGGGAGTTACAATGAGCAGTTCTTC. Encoded protein: CASSTLESGSYNEQFF.

The chain employs TRBV12-3 or TRBV12-4 and TRBJ2-3, with no clear D. The CDR3 contains 13 residues. Deletions cut 2 bases from V and 3 bases from J, with 6 bases between. The CDR3 loop is CASSLIRTDTQYF. In DNA form, the CDR3 reads TGTGCCAGCAGTTTAATTAGGACAGATACGCAGTATTTT.

The rearrangement uses TRBV3-1 and TRBJ2-7; no firm D call. CDR3 length: 12 residues. With 4 bases removed from V and 7 bases from J, the gap between germline ends came to 11 bases. The V gene's germline CDR1 is LGHDT and CDR2 YNNKEL (reference sequence). CDR3 sequence (DNA): TGTGCCAGCAGCCCGGATCTGGGTGAGCAGTACTTC. It is translated as CASSPDLGEQYF.